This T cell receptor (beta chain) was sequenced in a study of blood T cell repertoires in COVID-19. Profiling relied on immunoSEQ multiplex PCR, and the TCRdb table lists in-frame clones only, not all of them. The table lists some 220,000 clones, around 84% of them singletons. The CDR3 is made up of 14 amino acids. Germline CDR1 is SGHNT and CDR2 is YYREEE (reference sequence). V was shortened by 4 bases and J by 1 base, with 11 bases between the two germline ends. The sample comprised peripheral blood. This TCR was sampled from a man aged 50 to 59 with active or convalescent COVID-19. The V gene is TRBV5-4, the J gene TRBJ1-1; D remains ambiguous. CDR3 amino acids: CASSPGLRNTEAFF. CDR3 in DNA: TGTGCCAGCAGCCCTGGACTCAGGAACACTGAAGCTTTCTTT.